The 8 T cell receptor beta chains in this list originate from one sample, sequenced in a study of blood T cell repertoires in COVID-19. Here immunoSEQ multiplex PCR was the method, and the copy in TCRdb shows in-frame clones only, minus some. The sample records approximately 98,000 clones, 88% being singletons. The sequenced material came from peripheral blood. The receptors derive from a human donor in a cohort sampled during active COVID-19.

This rearrangement joins TRBV5-5 to TRBJ2-2; a weak D match, TRBD1 (6 bases). The CDR3 loop spans 16 amino acids. The germline gives CDR1 SGHKS, CDR2 YYEKEE (reference sequence). Trimming removed 4 bases at V and 5 bases at J, with 18 bases between. For the CDR3, the DNA is TGTGCCAGCAGCAGAAGAACAGGGAGAGAGACCGGGGAGCTGTTTTTT. This sequence encodes CASSRRTGRETGELFF.

This chain connects TRBV29-1 to TRBJ1-2; D possibly corresponds to TRBD1 (5 bases). This CDR3 comprises 14 residues. V lost 4 bases to trimming and J lost 6 bases, with 18 bases between them. Germline V gives CDR1 SQVTM, CDR2 ANQGSEA. As DNA, the CDR3 is TGCAGCGTTGCACCGGGACTCGTAGGGGATGGCTACACCTTC. This encodes CSVAPGLVGDGYTF.

The chain employs TRBV9 and TRBJ1-6; TRBD1 matches at 8 bases. V shed 0 bases, J shed 7 bases, and the junction held 12 bases outside the gene matches. CDR1 SGDLS and CDR2 YYNGEE come from the germline V gene. There are 18 residues in the CDR3. In DNA, the CDR3 is TGTGCCAGCAGCGTAGGGGCAGGGGGCGGTCCGAAAAATTCACCCCTCCACTTT. This sequence encodes CASSVGAGGGPKNSPLHF. Filled out from reference TRBV9 and TRBJ1-6, the complete variable domain reads DSGVTQTPKHLITATGQRVTLRCSPRSGDLSVYWYQQSLDQGLQFLIQYYNGEERAKGNILERFSAQQFPDLHSELNLSSLELGDSALYFCASSVGAGGGPKNSPLHFGNGTRLTVT.

J is TRBJ1-2 and V is TRBV19; TRBD1 matches 7 bases. Germline CDR1 is LNHDA and CDR2 is SQIVND (reference sequence). CDR3 length: 13 residues. With V trimmed by 6 bases and J by 4 bases, 5 bases remained unmatched. The DNA for the CDR3 is TGTGCCAGTAGGGCAGGGGGACCCTATGGCTACACCTTC. Amino acid sequence: CASRAGGPYGYTF.

The chain carries TRBV23-1 and TRBJ1-2, with D unclear. TRBV23-1 is marked as an open reading frame, function uncertain. This CDR3 is 13 amino acids long. V was clipped by 4 bases and J by 8 bases, with 14 bases between them. CDR3 amino acids: CASSPPGKEGYTF. CDR3 coding DNA: TGCGCCAGCAGTCCCCCGGGGAAGGAAGGCTACACCTTC.

This clone occurred once. The V call is TRBV19, the J call TRBJ2-7; no firm D call. V was pared by 4 bases and J by 3 bases, with 13 bases between. From germline, CDR1 is LNHDA and CDR2 SQIVND (reference sequence). This CDR3 is built from 14 residues. CDR3 region: CASSTTGSYYEQYF. CDR3 coding DNA: TGTGCCAGTAGTACAACCGGGTCCTACTACGAGCAGTACTTC.

This clone showed up just a few times. The chain joins TRBV19 to TRBJ1-2; TRBD1 matches 10 bases. Germline V gene sequence: CDR1 LNHDA, CDR2 SQIVND (reference sequence). Trimming removed 4 bases from V and 2 bases from J; junction bases left unmatched: 7. This CDR3 region has 16 residues. The CDR3 DNA reads as TGTGCCAGTAGTACCCCTGACAGGGGGCGCAACTATGGCTACACCTTC. Protein: CASSTPDRGRNYGYTF.

This clone was recorded once. The chain recombines TRBV18 with TRBJ2-3; D might be TRBD1 (5 bases). The ends were cut back, 3 bases at V and 0 bases at J, with 13 bases in the middle. The CDR3 runs 16 residues. CDR1 and CDR2 (germline): KGHSH, LQKENI. The CDR3 reads CASSPRIGDSTDTQYF. The CDR3 nucleotides read TGTGCCAGCTCACCGCGGATAGGGGATAGCACAGATACGCAGTATTTT.